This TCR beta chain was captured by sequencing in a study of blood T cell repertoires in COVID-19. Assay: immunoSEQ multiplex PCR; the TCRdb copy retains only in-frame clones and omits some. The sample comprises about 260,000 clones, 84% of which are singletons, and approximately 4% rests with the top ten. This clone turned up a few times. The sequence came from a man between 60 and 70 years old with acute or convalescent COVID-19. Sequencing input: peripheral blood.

The CDR3 DNA sequence: TGTGCCAGCAACATAAGGGGGACCCAGTACTTC. Its protein is CASNIRGTQYF. The rearrangement joins TRBV11-2 to TRBJ2-5; D possibly corresponds to TRBD1 (5 bases). The CDR3 consists of 11 residues. V lost 7 bases, J lost 7 bases, and 10 bases lay in between. Germline loops: CDR1 SGHAT, CDR2 FQNNGV.